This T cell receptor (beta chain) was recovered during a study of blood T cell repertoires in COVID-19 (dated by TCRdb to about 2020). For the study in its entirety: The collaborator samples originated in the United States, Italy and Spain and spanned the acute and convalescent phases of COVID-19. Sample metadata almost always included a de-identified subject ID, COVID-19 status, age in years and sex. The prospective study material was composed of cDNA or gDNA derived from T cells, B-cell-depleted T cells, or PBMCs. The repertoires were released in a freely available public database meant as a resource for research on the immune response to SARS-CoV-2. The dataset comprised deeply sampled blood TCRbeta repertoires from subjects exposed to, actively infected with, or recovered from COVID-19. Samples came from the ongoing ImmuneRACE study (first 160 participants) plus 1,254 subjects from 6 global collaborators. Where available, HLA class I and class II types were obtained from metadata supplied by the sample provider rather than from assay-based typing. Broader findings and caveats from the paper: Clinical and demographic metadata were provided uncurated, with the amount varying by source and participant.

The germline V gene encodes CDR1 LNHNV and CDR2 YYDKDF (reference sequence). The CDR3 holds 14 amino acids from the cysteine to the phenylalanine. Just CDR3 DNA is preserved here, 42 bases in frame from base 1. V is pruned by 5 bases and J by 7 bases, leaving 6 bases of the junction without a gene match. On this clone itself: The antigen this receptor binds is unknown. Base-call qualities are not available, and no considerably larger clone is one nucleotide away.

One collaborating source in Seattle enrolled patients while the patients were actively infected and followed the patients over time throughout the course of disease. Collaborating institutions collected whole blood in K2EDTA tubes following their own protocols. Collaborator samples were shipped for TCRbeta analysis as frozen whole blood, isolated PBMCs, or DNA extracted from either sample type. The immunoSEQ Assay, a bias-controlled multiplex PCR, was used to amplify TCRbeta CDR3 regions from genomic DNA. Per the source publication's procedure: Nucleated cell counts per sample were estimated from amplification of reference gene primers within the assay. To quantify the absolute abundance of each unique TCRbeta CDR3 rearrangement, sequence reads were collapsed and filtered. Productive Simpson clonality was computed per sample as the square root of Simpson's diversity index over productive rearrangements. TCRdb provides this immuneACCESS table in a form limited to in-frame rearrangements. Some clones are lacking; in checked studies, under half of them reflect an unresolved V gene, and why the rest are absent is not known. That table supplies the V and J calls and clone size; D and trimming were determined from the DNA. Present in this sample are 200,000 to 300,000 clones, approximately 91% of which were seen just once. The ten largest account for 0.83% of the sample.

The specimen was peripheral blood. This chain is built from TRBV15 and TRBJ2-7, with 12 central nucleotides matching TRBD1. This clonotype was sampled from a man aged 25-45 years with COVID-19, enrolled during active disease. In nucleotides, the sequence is TGTGCCACCAGCTTAGGGACAGGGGGCAAAGAGCAGTACTTC. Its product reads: CATSLGTGGKEQYF.